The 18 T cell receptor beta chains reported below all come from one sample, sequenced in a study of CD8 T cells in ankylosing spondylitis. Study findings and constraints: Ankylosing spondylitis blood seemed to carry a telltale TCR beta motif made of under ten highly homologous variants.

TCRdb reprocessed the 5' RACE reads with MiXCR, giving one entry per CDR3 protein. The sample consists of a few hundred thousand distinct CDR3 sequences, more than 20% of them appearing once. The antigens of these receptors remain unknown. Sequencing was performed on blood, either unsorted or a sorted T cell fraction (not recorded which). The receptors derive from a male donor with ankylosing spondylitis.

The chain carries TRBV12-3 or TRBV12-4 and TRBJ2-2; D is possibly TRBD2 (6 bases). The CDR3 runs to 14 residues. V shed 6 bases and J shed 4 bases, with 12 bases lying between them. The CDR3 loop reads CASRPLATTGELFF. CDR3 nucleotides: TGTGCCAGCAGGCCCCTAGCGACCACCGGGGAGCTGTTTTTT.

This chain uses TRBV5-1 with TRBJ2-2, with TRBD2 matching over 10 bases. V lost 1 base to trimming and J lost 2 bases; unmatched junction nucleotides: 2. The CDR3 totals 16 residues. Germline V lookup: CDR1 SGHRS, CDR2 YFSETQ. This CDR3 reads CASSLPSGSNTGELFF. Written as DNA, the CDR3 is TGCGCCAGCAGCTTGCCTAGCGGGAGTAACACCGGGGAGCTGTTTTTT.

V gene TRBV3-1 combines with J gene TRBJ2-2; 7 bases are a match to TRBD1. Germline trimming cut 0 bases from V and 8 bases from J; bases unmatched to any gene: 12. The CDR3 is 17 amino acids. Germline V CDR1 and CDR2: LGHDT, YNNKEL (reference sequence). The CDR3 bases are TGTGCCAGCAGCCAAGAATGGGACAGATACTCAGGGGGGGAGCTGTTTTTT. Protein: CASSQEWDRYSGGELFF.

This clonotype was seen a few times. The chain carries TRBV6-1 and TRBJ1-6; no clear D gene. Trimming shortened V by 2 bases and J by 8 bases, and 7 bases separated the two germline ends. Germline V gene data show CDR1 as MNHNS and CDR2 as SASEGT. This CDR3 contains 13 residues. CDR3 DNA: TGTGCCAGCAGTGAACTATGGGATTCACCCCTCCACTTT. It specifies CASSELWDSPLHF.

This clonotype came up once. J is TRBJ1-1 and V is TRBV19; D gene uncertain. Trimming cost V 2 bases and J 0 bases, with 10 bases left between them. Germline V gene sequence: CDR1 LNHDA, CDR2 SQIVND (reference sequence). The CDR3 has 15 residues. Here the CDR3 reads CASSIFMRLNTEAFF. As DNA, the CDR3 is TGTGCCAGTAGTATATTCATGAGGTTGAACACTGAAGCTTTCTTT.

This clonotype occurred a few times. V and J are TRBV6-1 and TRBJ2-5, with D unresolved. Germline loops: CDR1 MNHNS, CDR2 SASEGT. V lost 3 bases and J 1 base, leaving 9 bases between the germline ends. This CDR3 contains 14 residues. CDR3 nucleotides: TGTGCCAGCAGTGAGTGGCCGTTCCAAGAGACCCAGTACTTC. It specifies CASSEWPFQETQYF.

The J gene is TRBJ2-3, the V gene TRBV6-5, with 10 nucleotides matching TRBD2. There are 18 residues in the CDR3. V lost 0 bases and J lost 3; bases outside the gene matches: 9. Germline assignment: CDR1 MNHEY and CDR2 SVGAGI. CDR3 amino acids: CASSYSRLAGVMTDTQYF. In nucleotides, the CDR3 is TGTGCCAGCAGTTACTCGAGGCTAGCGGGAGTAATGACAGATACGCAGTATTTT.

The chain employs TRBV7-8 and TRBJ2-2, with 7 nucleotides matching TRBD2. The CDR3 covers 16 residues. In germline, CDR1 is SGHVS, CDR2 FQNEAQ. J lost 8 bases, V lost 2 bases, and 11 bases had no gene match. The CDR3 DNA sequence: TGTGCCAGCAGCTTATCTCGTCTAGCGGTTCGGGGGGAGCTGTTTTTT. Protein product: CASSLSRLAVRGELFF.

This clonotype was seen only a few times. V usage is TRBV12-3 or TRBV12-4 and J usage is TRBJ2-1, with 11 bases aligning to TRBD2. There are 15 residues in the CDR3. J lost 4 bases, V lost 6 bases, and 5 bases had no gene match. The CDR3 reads CASSEGTSGYNEQFF. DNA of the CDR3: TGTGCCAGCAGCGAAGGGACTAGCGGTTACAATGAGCAGTTCTTC.

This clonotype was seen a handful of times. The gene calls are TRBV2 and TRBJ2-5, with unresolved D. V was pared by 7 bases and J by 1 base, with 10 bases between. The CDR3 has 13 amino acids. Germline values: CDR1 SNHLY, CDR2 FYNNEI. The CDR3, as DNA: TGTGCCAGCATCACACACCGCCAAGAGACCCAGTACTTC. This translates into CASITHRQETQYF. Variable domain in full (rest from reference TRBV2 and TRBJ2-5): EPEVTQTPSHQVTQMGQEVILRCVPISNHLYFYWYRQILGQKVEFLVSFYNNEISEKSEIFDDQFSVERPDGSNFTLKIRSTKLEDSAMYFCASITHRQETQYFGPGTRLLVL.

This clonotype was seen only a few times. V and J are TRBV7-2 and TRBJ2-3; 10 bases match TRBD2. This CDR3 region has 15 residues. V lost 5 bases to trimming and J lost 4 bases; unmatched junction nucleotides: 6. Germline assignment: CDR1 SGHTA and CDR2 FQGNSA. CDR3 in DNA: TGTGCCAGCAGCCGGGTAGCGGGAGGCGCAGATACGCAGTATTTT. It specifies CASSRVAGGADTQYF.

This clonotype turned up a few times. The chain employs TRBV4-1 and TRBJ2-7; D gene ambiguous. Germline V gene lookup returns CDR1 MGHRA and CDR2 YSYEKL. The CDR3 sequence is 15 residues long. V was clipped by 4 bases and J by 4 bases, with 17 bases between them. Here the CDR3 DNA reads TGCGCCAGCAGCCCATTAGAGGCCGCAGTATACGAGCAGTACTTC. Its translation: CASSPLEAAVYEQYF.

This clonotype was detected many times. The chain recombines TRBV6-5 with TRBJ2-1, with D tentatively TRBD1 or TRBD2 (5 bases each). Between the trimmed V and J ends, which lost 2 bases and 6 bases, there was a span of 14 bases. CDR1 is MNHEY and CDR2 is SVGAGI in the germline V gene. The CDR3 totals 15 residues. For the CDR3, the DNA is TGTGCCAGCAGTTACGACAGCGGCCCTTTCAATGAGCAGTTCTTC. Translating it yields CASSYDSGPFNEQFF.

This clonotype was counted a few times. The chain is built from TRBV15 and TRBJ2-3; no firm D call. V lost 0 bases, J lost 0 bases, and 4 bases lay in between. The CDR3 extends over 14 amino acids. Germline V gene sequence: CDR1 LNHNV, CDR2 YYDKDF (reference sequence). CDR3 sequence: CATSRDVSTDTQYF. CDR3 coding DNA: TGTGCCACCAGCAGAGACGTTAGCACAGATACGCAGTATTTT.

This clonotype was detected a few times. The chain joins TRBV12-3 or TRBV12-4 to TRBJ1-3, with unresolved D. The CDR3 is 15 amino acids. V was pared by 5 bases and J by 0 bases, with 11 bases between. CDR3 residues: CASSDDVRSGNTIYF. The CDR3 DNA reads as TGTGCCAGCAGTGACGACGTTCGCTCTGGAAACACCATATATTTT.

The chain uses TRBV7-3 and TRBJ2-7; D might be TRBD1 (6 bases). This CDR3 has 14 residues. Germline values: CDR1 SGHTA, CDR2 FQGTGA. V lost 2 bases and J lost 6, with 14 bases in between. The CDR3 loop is CASSLQGGLGEQYF. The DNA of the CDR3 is TGTGCCAGCAGCTTACAAGGGGGTTTGGGCGAGCAGTACTTC. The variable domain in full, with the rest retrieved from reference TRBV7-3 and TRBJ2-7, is GAGVSQTPSNKVTEKGKYVELRCDPISGHTALYWYRQSLGQGPEFLIYFQGTGAADDSGLPNDRFFAVRPEGSVSTLKIQRTERGDSAVYLCASSLQGGLGEQYFGPGTRLTVT.

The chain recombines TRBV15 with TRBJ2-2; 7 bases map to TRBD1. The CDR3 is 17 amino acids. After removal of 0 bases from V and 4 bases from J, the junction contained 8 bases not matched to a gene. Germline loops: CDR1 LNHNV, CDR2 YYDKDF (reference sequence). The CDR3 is CATSRDLGGAGTGELFF. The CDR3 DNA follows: TGTGCCACCAGCAGAGATCTAGGGGGCGCCGGCACCGGGGAGCTGTTTTTT.

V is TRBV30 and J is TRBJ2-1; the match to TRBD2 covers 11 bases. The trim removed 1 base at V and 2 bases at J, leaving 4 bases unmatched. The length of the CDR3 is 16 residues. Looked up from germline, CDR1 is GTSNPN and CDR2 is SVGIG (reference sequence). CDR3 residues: CAWSGDSGRAYNEQFF. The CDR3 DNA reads TGTGCCTGGAGTGGGGATAGCGGGAGGGCCTACAATGAGCAGTTCTTC.